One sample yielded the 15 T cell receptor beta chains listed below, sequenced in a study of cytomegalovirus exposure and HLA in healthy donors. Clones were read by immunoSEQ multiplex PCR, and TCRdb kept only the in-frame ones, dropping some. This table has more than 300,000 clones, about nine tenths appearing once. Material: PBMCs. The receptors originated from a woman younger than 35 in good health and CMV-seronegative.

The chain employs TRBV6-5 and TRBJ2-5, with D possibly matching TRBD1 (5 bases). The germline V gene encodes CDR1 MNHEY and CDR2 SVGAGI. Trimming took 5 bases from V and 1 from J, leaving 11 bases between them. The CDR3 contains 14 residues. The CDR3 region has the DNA TGTGCCAGCAGTACGTCCAGGGCCCAAGAGACCCAGTACTTC. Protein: CASSTSRAQETQYF.

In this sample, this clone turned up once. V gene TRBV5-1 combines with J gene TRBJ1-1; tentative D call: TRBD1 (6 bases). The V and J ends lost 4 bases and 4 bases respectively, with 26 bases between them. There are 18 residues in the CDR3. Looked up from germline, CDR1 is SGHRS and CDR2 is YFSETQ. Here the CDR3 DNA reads TGCGCCAGCAGCCTACCGCTAACAGGGAAATCGCAAGTCACTGAAGCTTTCTTT. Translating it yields CASSLPLTGKSQVTEAFF.

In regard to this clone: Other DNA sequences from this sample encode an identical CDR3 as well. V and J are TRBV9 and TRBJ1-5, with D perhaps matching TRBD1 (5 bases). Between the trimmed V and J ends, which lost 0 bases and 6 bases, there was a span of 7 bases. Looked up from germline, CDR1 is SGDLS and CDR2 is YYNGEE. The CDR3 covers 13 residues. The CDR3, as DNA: TGTGCCAGCAGCGTAGGCCAGGGTCAGCCCCAGCATTTT. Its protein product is CASSVGQGQPQHF. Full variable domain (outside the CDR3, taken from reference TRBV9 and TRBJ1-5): DSGVTQTPKHLITATGQRVTLRCSPRSGDLSVYWYQQSLDQGLQFLIQYYNGEERAKGNILERFSAQQFPDLHSELNLSSLELGDSALYFCASSVGQGQPQHFGDGTRLSIL.

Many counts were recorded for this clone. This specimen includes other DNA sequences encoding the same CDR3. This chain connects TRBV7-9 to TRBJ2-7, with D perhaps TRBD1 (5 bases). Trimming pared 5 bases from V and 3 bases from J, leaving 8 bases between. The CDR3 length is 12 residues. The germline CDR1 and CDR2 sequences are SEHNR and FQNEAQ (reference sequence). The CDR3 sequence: CASSSQGYEQYF. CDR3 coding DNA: TGTGCCAGCAGCAGCCAGGGCTACGAGCAGTACTTC.

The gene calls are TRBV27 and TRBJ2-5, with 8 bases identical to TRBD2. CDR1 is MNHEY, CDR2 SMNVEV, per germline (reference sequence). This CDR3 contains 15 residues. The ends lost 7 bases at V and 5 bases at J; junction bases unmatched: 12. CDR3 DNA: TGTGCCAGCACTTCCATTAGCGGGATGGGGGAGACCCAGTACTTC. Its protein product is CASTSISGMGETQYF.

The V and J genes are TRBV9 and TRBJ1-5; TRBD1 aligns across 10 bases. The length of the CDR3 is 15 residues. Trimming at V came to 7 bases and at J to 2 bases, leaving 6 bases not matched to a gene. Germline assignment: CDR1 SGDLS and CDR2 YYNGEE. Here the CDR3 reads CASGAGTGGNQPQHF. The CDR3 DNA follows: TGTGCCAGCGGGGCCGGGACAGGGGGCAATCAGCCCCAGCATTTT.

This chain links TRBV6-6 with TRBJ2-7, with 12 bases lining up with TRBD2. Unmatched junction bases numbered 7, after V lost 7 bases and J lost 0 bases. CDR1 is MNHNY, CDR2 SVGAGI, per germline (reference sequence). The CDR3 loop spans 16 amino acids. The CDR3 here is CASKGLAGPFSYEQYF. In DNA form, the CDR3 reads TGTGCCAGCAAAGGACTAGCGGGGCCCTTCTCCTACGAGCAGTACTTC.

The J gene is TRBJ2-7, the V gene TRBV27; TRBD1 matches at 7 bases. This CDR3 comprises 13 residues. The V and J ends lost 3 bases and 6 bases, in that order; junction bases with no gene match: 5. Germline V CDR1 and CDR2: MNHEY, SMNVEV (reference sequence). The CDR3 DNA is TGTGCCAGCAGTTTCACAGGGGAAGGCGAGCAGTACTTC. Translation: CASSFTGEGEQYF.

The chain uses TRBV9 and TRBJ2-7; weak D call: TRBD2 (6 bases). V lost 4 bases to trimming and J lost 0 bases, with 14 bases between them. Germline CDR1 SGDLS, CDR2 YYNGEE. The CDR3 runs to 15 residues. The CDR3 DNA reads TGTGCCAGCAGCCCGGGCGGGACGAGCTCCTACGAGCAGTACTTC. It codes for CASSPGGTSSYEQYF. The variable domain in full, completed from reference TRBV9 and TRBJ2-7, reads DSGVTQTPKHLITATGQRVTLRCSPRSGDLSVYWYQQSLDQGLQFLIQYYNGEERAKGNILERFSAQQFPDLHSELNLSSLELGDSALYFCASSPGGTSSYEQYFGPGTRLTVT.

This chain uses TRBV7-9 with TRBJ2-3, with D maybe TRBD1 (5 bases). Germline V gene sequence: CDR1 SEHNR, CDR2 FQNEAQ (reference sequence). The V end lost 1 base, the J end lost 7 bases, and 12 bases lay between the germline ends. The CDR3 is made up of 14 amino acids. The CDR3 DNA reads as TGTGCCAGCAGCTTAGAAGCTGCAGGGAATACGCAGTATTTT. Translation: CASSLEAAGNTQYF.

The CDR3 protein is CASSPGLAGGRPYEQYF. DNA for the CDR3: TGTGCCAGCAGTCCGGGACTAGCGGGAGGCCGACCCTACGAGCAGTACTTC. The rearrangement uses TRBV27 and TRBJ2-7; 15 bases are shared with TRBD2. V gave up 5 bases and J gave up 2 bases; unmatched junction bases: 7. CDR3 size: 17 residues. The germline V gene has CDR1 MNHEY and CDR2 SMNVEV (reference sequence).

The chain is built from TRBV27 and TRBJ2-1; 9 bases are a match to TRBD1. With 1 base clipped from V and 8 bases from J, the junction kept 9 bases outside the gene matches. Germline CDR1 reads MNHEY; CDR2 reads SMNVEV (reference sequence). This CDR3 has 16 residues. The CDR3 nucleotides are TGTGCCAGCAGTTTATACCCGGGACAGGGAAACCATGAGCAGTTCTTC. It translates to CASSLYPGQGNHEQFF.

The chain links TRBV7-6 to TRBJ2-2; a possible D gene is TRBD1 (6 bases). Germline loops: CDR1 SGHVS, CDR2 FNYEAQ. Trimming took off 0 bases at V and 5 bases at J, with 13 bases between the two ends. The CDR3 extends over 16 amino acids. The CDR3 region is CASSLAGQVSTGELFF. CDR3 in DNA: TGTGCCAGCAGCTTAGCGGGACAAGTCTCGACCGGGGAGCTGTTTTTT. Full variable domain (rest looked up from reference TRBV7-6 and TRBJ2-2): GAGVSQSPRYKVTKRGQDVALRCDPISGHVSLYWYRQALGQGPEFLTYFNYEAQQDKSGLPNDRFSAERPEGSISTLTIQRTEQRDSAMYRCASSLAGQVSTGELFFGEGSRLTVL.

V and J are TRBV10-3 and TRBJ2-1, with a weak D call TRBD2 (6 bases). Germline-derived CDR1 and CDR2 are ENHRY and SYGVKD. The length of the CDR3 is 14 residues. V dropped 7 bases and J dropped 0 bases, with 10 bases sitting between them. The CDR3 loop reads CAIKVGGSYNEQFF. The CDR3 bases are TGTGCCATCAAGGTGGGGGGCTCCTACAATGAGCAGTTCTTC.

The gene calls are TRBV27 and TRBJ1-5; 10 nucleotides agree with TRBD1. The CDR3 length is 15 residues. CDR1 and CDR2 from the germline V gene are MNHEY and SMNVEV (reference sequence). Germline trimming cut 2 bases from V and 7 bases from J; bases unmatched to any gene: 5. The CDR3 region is CASSLTGTGAQPQHF. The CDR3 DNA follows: TGTGCCAGCAGTTTAACCGGGACAGGGGCACAGCCCCAGCATTTT.